The 10 T cell receptor beta chains below come from one sample, sequenced in a study of shared clonotypes between healthy human individuals. Repertoires were generated with immunoSEQ multiplex PCR, while TCRdb's copy carries only in-frame clones and drops some. The sample records under 2.5 million clones, 85% to 95% being singletons. Sequences were obtained from naive CD4+ T cells from PBMCs. The subset was: CD45RA+ positively selected. The receptors were sampled from a man between 18 and 35 years old in good health. Some clones in this sample may be carry-over from other donors' samples.

The rearrangement links TRBV7-9 to TRBJ1-6; D unresolved. Per germline, CDR1 SEHNR and CDR2 FQNEAQ (reference sequence). The CDR3 spans 15 residues. The ends were cut back, 5 bases at V and 7 bases at J, with 15 bases in the middle. CDR3 DNA sequence: TGTGCCAGCAGCCCCGCCGAACAGCGAAATTCACCCCTCCACTTT. Its protein product is CASSPAEQRNSPLHF.

J is TRBJ1-1 and V is TRBV6-1, with a weak D call TRBD1 (5 bases). Germline assignment: CDR1 MNHNS and CDR2 SASEGT. The V and J ends lost 5 bases and 0 bases respectively, with 13 bases between them. This CDR3 has 15 amino acids. The CDR3 coding sequence is TGTGCCAGCAGTCCCACTATGGGGGTGAACACTGAAGCTTTCTTT. This sequence encodes CASSPTMGVNTEAFF.

V and J are TRBV7-3 and TRBJ2-7; TRBD1 matches at 9 bases. CDR1 and CDR2 (germline): SGHTA, FQGTGA. Germline trimming cut 1 base from V and 4 bases from J; bases unmatched to any gene: 11. The CDR3 is 17 residues long. The CDR3 region has the DNA TGTGCCAGCAGCTTAATGGGACAGGGATCTCTATATTACGAGCAGTACTTC. Amino acid sequence: CASSLMGQGSLYYEQYF. Full variable domain (remainder filled in from reference TRBV7-3 and TRBJ2-7): GAGVSQTPSNKVTEKGKYVELRCDPISGHTALYWYRQSLGQGPEFLIYFQGTGAADDSGLPNDRFFAVRPEGSVSTLKIQRTERGDSAVYLCASSLMGQGSLYYEQYFGPGTRLTVT.

The gene calls are TRBV28 and TRBJ1-3, with unresolved D. The CDR3 is 14 amino acids. Germline CDR1 is MDHEN and CDR2 is SYDVKM. The V end was cut by 1 base, the J end by 0 bases, with 4 bases between. DNA for the CDR3: TGTGCCAGCAGTTTATACCCCTCTGGAAACACCATATATTTT. This translates into CASSLYPSGNTIYF.

The chain has TRBV9 and TRBJ1-6; tentative D call: TRBD1 (5 bases). The V gene's germline CDR1 is SGDLS and CDR2 YYNGEE. V dropped 3 bases and J dropped 7 bases, with 14 bases sitting between them. CDR3 length: 15 residues. Written as DNA, the CDR3 is TGTGCCAGCAGCGCACCGGGACCGACCAATTCACCCCTCCACTTT. Translating gives CASSAPGPTNSPLHF. Full variable domain (outside the CDR3, taken from reference TRBV9 and TRBJ1-6): DSGVTQTPKHLITATGQRVTLRCSPRSGDLSVYWYQQSLDQGLQFLIQYYNGEERAKGNILERFSAQQFPDLHSELNLSSLELGDSALYFCASSAPGPTNSPLHFGNGTRLTVT.

V and J are TRBV19 and TRBJ1-2, with no clear D. Germline lookup yields CDR1 LNHDA and CDR2 SQIVND (reference sequence). The CDR3 has 15 amino acids. V was pared by 7 bases and J by 0 bases, with 15 bases between. CDR3 sequence reads: CASMKAPGANYGYTF. The CDR3 coding sequence is TGTGCCAGTATGAAGGCTCCTGGTGCTAACTATGGCTACACCTTC. Based on the CDR3 plus reference TRBV19 and TRBJ1-2, the full variable domain is DGGITQSPKYLFRKEGQNVTLSCEQNLNHDAMYWYRQDPGQGLRLIYYSQIVNDFQKGDIAEGYSVSREKKESFPLTVTSAQKNPTAFYLCASMKAPGANYGYTFGSGTRLTVV.

The CDR3, as DNA: TGTGTCAGAAGCTTAGTTGTAGGGGGAGAGACCCAGTACTTC. Protein product: CVRSLVVGGETQYF. V is TRBV7-5 and J is TRBJ2-5; the table's D call, TRBD1, was not checked against the DNA. TRBV7-5 is annotated as a pseudogene. The CDR3 consists of 14 residues.

As regards this clone: Other nucleotide sequences from this sample produce the same CDR3. The gene calls are TRBV18 and TRBJ2-5, with D hard to call. V was clipped by 6 bases and J by 3 bases, with 14 bases between them. This CDR3 region has 14 residues. Germline lookup yields CDR1 KGHSH and CDR2 LQKENI. CDR3 sequence: CASSPAPGEETQYF. Here the CDR3 DNA reads TGTGCCAGCTCCCCAGCTCCGGGCGAAGAGACCCAGTACTTC.

The CDR3 DNA reads TGTGCCAGCAGTAGTTTAGGACAGCAACAAGAGACCCAGTACTTC. Translating gives CASSSLGQQQETQYF. V and J are TRBV2 and TRBJ2-5; maybe TRBD1 (6 bases). Looked up from germline, CDR1 is SNHLY and CDR2 is FYNNEI. V lost 5 bases, J lost 2 bases, and 15 bases lay in between. The CDR3 totals 15 residues.

This chain connects TRBV6-1 to TRBJ2-7, with 7 positions matching TRBD1. Germline V gene sequence: CDR1 MNHNS, CDR2 SASEGT. CDR3 length equals 15 residues. Germline trimming cut 4 bases from V and 0 bases from J; bases unmatched to any gene: 6. CDR3 region: CASSVLTGSSYEQYF. For the CDR3, the DNA is TGTGCCAGCAGTGTTTTGACAGGGAGCTCCTACGAGCAGTACTTC.